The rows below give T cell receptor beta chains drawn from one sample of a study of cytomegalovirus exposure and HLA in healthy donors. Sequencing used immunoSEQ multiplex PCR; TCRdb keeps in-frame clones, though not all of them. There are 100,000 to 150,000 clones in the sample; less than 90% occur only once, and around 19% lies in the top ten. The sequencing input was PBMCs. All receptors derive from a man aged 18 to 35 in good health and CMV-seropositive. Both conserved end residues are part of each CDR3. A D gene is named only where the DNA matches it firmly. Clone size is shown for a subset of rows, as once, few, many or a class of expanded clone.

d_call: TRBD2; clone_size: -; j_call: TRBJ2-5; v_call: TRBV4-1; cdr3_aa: CASSQDRLAGDQETQYF; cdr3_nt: TGCGCCAGCAGCCAAGATCGGCTAGCGGGGGACCAAGAGACCCAGTACTTC
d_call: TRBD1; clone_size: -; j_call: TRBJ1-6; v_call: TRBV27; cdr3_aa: CASRAGGLNSPLHF; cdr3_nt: TGTGCCAGCAGGGCAGGGGGACTTAATTCACCCCTCCACTTT
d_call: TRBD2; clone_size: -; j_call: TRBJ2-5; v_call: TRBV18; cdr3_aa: CASASGEQETQYF; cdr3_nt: TGTGCCAGCGCCAGCGGGGAGCAAGAGACCCAGTACTTC
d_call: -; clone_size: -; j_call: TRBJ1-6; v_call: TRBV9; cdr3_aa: CASSVGSSSYNSPLHF; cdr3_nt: TGTGCCAGCAGCGTAGGTTCGAGCTCCTATAATTCACCCCTCCACTTT
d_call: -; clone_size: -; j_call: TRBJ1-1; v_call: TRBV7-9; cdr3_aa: CASSTWGGNTEAFF; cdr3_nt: TGTGCCAGCAGCACCTGGGGCGGTAACACTGAAGCTTTCTTT
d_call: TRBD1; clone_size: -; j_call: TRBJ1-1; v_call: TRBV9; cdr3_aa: CASSVAGTGTEAFF; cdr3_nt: TGTGCCAGCAGCGTAGCAGGGACAGGCACTGAAGCTTTCTTT
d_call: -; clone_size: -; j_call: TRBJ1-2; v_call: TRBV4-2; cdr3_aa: CASSQDLRQNYGYTF; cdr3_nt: TGTGCCAGCAGCCAAGATCTGAGACAGAACTATGGCTACACCTTC
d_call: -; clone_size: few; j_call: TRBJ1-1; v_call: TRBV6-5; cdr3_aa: CASSYSAGVAEAFF; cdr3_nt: TGTGCCAGCAGTTACTCGGCGGGGGTGGCTGAAGCTTTCTTT
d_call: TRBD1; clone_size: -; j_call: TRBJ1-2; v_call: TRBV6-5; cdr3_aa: CASSPGTASNYGYTF; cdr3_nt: TGTGCCAGCAGTCCCGGGACAGCTTCTAACTATGGCTACACCTTC
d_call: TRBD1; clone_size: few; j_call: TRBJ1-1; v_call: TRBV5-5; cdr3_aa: CASSRDSEAFF; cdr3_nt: TGTGCCAGCAGCCGGGACAGTGAAGCTTTCTTT
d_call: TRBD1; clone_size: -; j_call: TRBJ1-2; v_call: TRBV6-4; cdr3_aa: CASSSNRGGGYTF; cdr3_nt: TGTGCCAGCAGCTCCAACAGGGGTGGCGGCTACACCTTC
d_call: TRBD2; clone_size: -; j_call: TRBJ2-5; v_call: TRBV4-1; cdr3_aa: CASSHPSGGETQYF; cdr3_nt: TGCGCCAGCAGCCACCCTAGCGGGGGGGAGACCCAGTACTTC
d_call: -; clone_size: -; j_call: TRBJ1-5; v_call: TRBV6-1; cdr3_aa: CASSEGQPSVQHF; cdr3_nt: TGTGCCAGCAGTGAAGGACAGCCTTCCGTCCAGCATTTT
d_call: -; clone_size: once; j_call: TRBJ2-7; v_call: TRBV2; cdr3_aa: CASGEEGFHEQYF; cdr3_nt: TGTGCCAGCGGGGAGGAGGGCTTCCACGAGCAGTACTTC
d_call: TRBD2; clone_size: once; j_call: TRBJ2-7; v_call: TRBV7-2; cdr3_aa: CASSLALLAGVSEQYF; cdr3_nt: TGTGCCAGCAGCTTAGCGCTGCTAGCGGGGGTTTCCGAGCAGTACTTC
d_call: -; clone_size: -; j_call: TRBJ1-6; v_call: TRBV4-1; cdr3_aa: CASRGGDSPLHF; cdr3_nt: TGCGCCAGCAGGGGAGGGGATTCACCCCTCCACTTT
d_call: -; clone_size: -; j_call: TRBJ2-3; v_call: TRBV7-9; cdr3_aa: CASSYWGVTDTQYF; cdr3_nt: TGTGCCAGCAGTTATTGGGGGGTAACAGATACGCAGTATTTT
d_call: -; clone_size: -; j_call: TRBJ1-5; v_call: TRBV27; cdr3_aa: CASSFGLNQPQHF; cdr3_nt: TGTGCCAGCAGTTTCGGACTTAATCAGCCCCAGCATTTT
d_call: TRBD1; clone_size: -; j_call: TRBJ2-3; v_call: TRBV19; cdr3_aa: CASSHLGGQDTQYF; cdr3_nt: TGTGCCAGTAGCCACCTAGGGGGCCAAGATACGCAGTATTTT
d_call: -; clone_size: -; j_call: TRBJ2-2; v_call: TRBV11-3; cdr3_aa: CASSLPPGELFF; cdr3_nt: TGTGCCAGCAGCCTACCCCCCGGGGAGCTGTTTTTT
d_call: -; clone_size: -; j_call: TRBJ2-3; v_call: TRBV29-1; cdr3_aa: CSVWTASTDTQYF; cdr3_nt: TGCAGCGTATGGACAGCTAGCACAGATACGCAGTATTTT
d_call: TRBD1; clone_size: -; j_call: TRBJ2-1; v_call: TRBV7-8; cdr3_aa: CASMGQGQGEQFF; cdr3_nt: TGTGCCAGCATGGGACAGGGGCAGGGTGAGCAGTTCTTC
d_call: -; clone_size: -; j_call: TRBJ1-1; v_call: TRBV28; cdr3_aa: CASTVRGLRTEAFF; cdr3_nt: TGTGCCAGCACCGTCAGGGGTTTGAGAACTGAAGCTTTCTTT